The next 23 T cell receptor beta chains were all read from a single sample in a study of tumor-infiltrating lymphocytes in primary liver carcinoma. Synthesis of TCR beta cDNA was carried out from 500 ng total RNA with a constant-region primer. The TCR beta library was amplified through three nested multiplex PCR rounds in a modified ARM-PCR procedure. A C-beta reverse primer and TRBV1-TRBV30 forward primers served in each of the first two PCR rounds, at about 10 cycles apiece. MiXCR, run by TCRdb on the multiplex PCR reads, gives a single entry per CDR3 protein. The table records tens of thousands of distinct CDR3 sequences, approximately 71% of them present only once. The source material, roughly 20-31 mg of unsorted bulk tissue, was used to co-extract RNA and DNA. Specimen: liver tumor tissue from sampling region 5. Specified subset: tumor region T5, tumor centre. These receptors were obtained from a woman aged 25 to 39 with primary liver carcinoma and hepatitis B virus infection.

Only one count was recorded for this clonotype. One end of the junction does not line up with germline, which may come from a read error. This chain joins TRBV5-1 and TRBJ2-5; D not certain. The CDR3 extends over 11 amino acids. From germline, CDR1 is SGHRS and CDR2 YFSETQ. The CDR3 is CDSSFAETQYF. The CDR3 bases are TGCGACAGCAGCTTTGCAGAGACTCAGTACTTC.

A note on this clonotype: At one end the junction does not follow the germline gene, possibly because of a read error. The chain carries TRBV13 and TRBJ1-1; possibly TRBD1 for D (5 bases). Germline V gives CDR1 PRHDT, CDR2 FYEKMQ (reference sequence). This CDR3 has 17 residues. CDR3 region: CVSSLGEFCIGGTEAFF. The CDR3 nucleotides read TGTGTCAGCAGCTTAGGAGAGTTTTGTATTGGGGGCACTGAAGCTTTCTTT.

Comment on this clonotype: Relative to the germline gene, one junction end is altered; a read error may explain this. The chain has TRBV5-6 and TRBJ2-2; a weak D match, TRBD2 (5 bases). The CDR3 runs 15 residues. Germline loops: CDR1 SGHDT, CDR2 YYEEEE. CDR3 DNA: TGTGCAAGCAGCTCGGCATCCAGAGTCACCGGGGAACTGTTTTTT. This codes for CASSSASRVTGELFF.

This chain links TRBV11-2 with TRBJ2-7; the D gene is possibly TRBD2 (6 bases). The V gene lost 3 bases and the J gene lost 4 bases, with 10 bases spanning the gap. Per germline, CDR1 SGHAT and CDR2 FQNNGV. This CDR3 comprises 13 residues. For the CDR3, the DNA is TGTGCCAGCAGCTTTCCGGCGGGGTACGAGCAGTACTTC. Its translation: CASSFPAGYEQYF.

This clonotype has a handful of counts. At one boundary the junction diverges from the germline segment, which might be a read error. The CDR3 is CASSLGHLREQYF. The CDR3, as DNA: TGTGCCAGCAGCTTAGGACACCTTCGCGAGCAGTACTTT. This chain connects TRBV11-1 to TRBJ2-7; unclear D gene. CDR1 SGHAT and CDR2 FQDESV come from the germline V gene (reference sequence). This CDR3 comprises 13 residues. The full variable domain, with the rest looked up from reference TRBV11-1 and TRBJ2-7, is EAEVAQSPRYKITEKSQAVAFWCDPISGHATLYWYRQILGQGPELLVQFQDESVVDDSQLPKDRFSAERLKGVDSTLKIQPAELGDSAMYLCASSLGHLREQYFGPGTRLTVT.

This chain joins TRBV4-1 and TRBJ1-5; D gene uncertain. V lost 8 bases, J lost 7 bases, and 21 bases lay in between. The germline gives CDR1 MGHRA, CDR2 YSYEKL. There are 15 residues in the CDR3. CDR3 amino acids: CASGLQWARRQPQHF. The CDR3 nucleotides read TGCGCCAGCGGCCTCCAATGGGCAAGGCGGCAGCCCCAGCATTTT.

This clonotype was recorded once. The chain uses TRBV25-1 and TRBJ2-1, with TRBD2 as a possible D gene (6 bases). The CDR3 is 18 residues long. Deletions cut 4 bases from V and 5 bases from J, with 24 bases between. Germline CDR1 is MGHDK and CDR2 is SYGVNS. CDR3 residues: CASSGIHIVTGADNEQFF. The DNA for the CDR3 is TGTGCCAGCAGTGGTATCCACATCGTAACGGGAGCGGACAATGAGCAGTTCTTC.

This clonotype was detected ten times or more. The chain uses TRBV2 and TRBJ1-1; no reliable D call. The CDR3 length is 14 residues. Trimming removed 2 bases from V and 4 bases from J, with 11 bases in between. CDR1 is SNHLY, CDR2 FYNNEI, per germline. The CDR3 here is CASSEKGVGTEAFF. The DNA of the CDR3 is TGTGCCAGCAGTGAAAAGGGAGTGGGCACTGAAGCTTTCTTT.

The CDR3 protein is CASRQRINEKLFF. The CDR3 DNA reads TGCGCCAGCAGGCAACGAATTAATGAAAAACTGTTTTTT. The chain employs TRBV5-1 and TRBJ1-4; D call uncertain. The length of the CDR3 is 13 residues. Trimming took off 5 bases at V and 4 bases at J, with 9 bases between the two ends. Germline assignment: CDR1 SGHRS and CDR2 YFSETQ.

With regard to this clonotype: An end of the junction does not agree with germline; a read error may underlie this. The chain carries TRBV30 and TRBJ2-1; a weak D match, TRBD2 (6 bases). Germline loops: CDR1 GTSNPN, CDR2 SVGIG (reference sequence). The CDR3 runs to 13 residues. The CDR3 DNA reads TGTGCTGGGGGGACGCCGACCTACGATGAGCACTTCTTC. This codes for CAGGTPTYDEHFF.

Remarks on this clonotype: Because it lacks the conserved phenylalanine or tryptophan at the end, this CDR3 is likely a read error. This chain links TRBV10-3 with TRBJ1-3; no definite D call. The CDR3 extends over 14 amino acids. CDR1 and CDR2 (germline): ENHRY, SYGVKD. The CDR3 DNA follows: TGTCCCATTAGTGAGTCAGTTTCTGGAAACACCATATATGTT. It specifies CPISESVSGNTIYV.

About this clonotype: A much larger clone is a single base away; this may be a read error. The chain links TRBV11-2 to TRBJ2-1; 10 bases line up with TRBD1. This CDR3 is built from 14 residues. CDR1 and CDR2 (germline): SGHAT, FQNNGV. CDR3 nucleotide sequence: TGTGCCAGCAGCGCCGGGACAGGGGACAATGATCAGTTCTTC. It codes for CASSAGTGDNDQFF.

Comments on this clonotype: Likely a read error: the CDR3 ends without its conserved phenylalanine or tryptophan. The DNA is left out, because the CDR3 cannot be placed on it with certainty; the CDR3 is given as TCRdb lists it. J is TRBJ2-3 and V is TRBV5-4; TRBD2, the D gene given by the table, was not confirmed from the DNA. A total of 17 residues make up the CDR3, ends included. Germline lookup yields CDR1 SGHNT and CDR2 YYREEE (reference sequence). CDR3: CASSVNGHPPPTDTQYL.

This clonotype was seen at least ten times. This CDR3 is CASSLGVGYEQYF. DNA for the CDR3: TGTGCCAGCAGCTTAGGGGTCGGCTACGAGCAGTACTTC. The chain employs TRBV7-9 and TRBJ2-7; D not resolved. V shed 1 base and J shed 3 bases, with 7 bases lying between them. Germline V lookup: CDR1 SEHNR, CDR2 FQNEAQ (reference sequence). The CDR3 is made up of 13 amino acids.

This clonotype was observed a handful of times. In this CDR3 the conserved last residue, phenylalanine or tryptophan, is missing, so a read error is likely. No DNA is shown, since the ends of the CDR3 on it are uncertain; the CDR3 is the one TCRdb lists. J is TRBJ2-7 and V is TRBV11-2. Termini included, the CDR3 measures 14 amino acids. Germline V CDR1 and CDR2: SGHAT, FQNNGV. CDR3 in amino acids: CASSLTDGAYEQYL.

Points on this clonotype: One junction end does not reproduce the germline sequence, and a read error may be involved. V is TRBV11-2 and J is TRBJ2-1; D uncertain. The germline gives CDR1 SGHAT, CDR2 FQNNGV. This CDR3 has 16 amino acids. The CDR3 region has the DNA TGTGCCAACAGCTTAAGCCTAGACGGAAGCTACAATGAGCAGTTCTTC. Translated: CANSLSLDGSYNEQFF.

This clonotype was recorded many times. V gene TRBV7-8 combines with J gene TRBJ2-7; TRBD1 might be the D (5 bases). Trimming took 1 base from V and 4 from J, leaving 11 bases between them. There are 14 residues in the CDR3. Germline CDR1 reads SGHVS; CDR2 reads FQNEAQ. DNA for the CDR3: TGTGCCAGCAGCTTAGATGCCAGACAGTACGAGCAGTACTTC. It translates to CASSLDARQYEQYF. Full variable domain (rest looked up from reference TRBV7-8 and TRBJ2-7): GAGVSQSPRYKVAKRGQDVALRCDPISGHVSLFWYQQALGQGPEFLTYFQNEAQLDKSGLPSDRFFAERPEGSVSTLKIQRTQQEDSAVYLCASSLDARQYEQYFGPGTRLTVT.

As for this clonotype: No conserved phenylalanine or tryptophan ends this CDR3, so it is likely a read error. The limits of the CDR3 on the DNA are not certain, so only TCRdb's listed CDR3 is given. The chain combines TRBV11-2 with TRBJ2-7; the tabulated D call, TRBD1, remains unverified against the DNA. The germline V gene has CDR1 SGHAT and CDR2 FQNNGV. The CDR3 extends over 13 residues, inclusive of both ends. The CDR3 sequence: CASSLARGGVEYS.

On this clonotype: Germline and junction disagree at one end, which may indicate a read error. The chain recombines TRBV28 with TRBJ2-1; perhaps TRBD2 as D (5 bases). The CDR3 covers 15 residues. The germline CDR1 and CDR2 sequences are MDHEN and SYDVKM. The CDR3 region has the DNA TGTGTCAGCAGTTTTGGGTGGGAGCTCTACTATGATCAGTTCTTC. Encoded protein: CVSSFGWELYYDQFF.

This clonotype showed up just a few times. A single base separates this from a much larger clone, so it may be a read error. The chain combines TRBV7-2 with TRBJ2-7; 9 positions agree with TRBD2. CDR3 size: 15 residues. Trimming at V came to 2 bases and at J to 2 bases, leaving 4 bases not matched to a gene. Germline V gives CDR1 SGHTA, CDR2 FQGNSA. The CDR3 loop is CASSLRREGAYEQYF. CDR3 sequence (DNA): TGTGCCAGCAGCTTAAGGCGGGAGGGAGCCTACGAGCAGTACTTC.

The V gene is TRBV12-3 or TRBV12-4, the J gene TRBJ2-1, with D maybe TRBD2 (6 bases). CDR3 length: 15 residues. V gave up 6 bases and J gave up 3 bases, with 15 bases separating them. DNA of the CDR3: TGTGCCAGCAGCTACGGACTGCGGGGCTACAATGAGCAGTTCTTC. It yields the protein CASSYGLRGYNEQFF.

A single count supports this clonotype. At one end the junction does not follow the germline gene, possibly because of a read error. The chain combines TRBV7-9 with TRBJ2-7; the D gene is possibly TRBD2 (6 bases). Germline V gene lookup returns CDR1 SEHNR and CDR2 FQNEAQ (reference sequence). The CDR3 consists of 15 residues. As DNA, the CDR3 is TGCGTCAGCAGCTTGGGCGACGGGACTTTCTACGAGCAGTACTTC. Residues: CVSSLGDGTFYEQYF. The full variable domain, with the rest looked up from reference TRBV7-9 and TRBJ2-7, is DTGVSQNPRHKITKRGQNVTFRCDPISEHNRLYWYRQTLGQGPEFLTYFQNEAQLEKSRLLSDRFSAERPKGSFSTLEIQRTEQGDSAMYLCVSSLGDGTFYEQYFGPGTRLTVT.

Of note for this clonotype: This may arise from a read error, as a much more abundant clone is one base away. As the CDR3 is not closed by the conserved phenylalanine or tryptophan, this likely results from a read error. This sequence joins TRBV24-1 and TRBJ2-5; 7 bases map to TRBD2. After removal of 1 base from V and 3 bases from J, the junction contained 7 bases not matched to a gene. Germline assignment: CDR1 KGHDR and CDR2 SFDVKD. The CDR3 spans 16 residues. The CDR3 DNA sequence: TGTGCCACCAGTGATTTCCAAAGCGGGGCTAAAGAGACCCAGTACCTC. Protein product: CATSDFQSGAKETQYL.